The 16 T cell receptor beta chains given below trace back to one sample, sequenced in a study of T cells expressing NK-cell markers. Following a re-call of the 5' RACE reads, TCRdb has one entry per CDR3 protein and lacks DNA. The sample includes under 500,000 distinct CDR3 sequences. The sample taken for sequencing was blood T cells: a sorted CD56 or NKG2C T cell subset, CD4+ or CD8+ T cells, or bulk PBMC T cells (not recorded which). Every receptor here comes from a woman between 18 and 70 years old in good health.

CDR3 region: CASSLVLYYDLEYF. The gene calls are TRBV7-9 and TRBJ2-5. The CDR3 contains 14 residues. CDR1 and CDR2 (germline): SEHNR, FQNEAQ (reference sequence).

The chain links TRBV5-1 to TRBJ2-1. The CDR3 contains 13 residues. Germline V CDR1 and CDR2: SGHRS, YFSETQ. CDR3 sequence: CASSLMELNEQFF. Based on the CDR3 plus reference TRBV5-1 and TRBJ2-1, the full variable domain is KAGVTQTPRYLIKTRGQQVTLSCSPISGHRSVSWYQQTPGQGLQFLFEYFSETQRNKGNFPGRFSGRQFSNSRSEMNVSTLELGDSALYLCASSLMELNEQFFGPGTRLTVL.

The J gene is TRBJ2-2, the V gene TRBV22-1. TRBV22-1 is a pseudogene locus. The CDR3 covers 15 residues. The CDR3 protein is CPGSAPRANTGELFF.

The chain joins TRBV20-1 to TRBJ2-7. Germline loops: CDR1 DFQATT, CDR2 SNEGSKA (reference sequence). This CDR3 region has 11 residues. CDR3 protein: CSASLWTEQYF.

The chain employs TRBV15 and TRBJ1-6; TCRdb proposes TRBD1, but this gene call is untestable without DNA. Germline values: CDR1 LNHNV, CDR2 YYDKDF (reference sequence). The CDR3 has 17 amino acids. The CDR3 sequence: CATSSPWGGANNSPLHF. The full variable domain, with the rest looked up from reference TRBV15 and TRBJ1-6, is DAMVIQNPRYQVTQFGKPVTLSCSQTLNHNVMYWYQQKSSQAPKLLFHYYDKDFNNEADTPDNFQSRRPNTSFCFLDIRSPGLGDTAMYLCATSSPWGGANNSPLHFGNGTRLTVT.

The genes are TRBV24-1 and TRBJ2-1; without DNA, the TCRdb call of TRBD2 cannot be checked. The CDR3 consists of 16 residues. Germline loops: CDR1 KGHDR, CDR2 SFDVKD. CDR3 region: CATSDRPQSPEDEQFF.

The chain joins TRBV28 to TRBJ1-4. The germline CDR1 and CDR2 sequences are MDHEN and SYDVKM. The CDR3 is 15 amino acids. This CDR3 is CASSLGGVSPEKLFF.

The gene calls are TRBV29-1 and TRBJ2-7; the TCRdb call, TRBD1, lacks DNA for checking. The length of the CDR3 is 13 residues. Germline CDR1 SQVTM, CDR2 ANQGSEA. CDR3 in amino acids: CSVGGAVSYEQYF.

The CDR3 reads CASSRTSGRSSYEQYF. The V call is TRBV12-3 or TRBV12-4, the J call TRBJ2-7; TCRdb selects TRBD2, and the lack of DNA leaves this call unchecked. The CDR3 totals 16 residues.

CDR3 loop: CASSSTSGGYQETQYF. This chain joins TRBV7-2 and TRBJ2-5; TCRdb returns TRBD2, unconfirmable since there is no DNA. The CDR3 is 16 residues long. Germline V gene lookup returns CDR1 SGHTA and CDR2 FQGNSA.

V is TRBV11-1 and J is TRBJ2-3; the D gene TCRdb calls, TRBD2, cannot be checked with no DNA. This CDR3 is 18 amino acids long. CDR1 is SGHAT and CDR2 is FQDESV in the germline V gene (reference sequence). The CDR3 loop is CASSPPGLAHGSTDTQYF.

The chain is built from TRBV27 and TRBJ1-6; the D gene TCRdb calls, TRBD1, cannot be checked with no DNA. The germline V gene encodes CDR1 MNHEY and CDR2 SMNVEV (reference sequence). The CDR3 covers 14 residues. This chain's CDR3 is CASSFGGGHSPLHF.

V gene TRBV6-5 combines with J gene TRBJ2-3; the TCRdb call, TRBD1, lacks DNA for checking. This CDR3 has 16 residues. Germline CDR1 MNHEY, CDR2 SVGAGI. This chain's CDR3 is CASSYLGQASTDTQYF.

J is TRBJ1-2 and V is TRBV11-2. The CDR3 extends over 16 amino acids. Looked up from germline, CDR1 is SGHAT and CDR2 is FQNNGV. The CDR3 region is CASSPLERPANYGYTF.

The gene calls are TRBV5-4 and TRBJ2-1. The length of the CDR3 is 14 residues. Germline-derived CDR1 and CDR2 are SGHNT and YYREEE (reference sequence). CDR3 sequence: CASSLHGVVHEQFF.

The chain carries TRBV4-3 and TRBJ1-6; TCRdb indicates TRBD1, and absent DNA this call remains unverified. CDR3 length: 16 residues. CDR1 is LGHNA, CDR2 YSLEER, per germline. Here the CDR3 reads CASSQAGTGNSGTLHF.